The source of this T cell receptor beta chain is a study of T cell responses to AZD1222 COVID-19 vaccine. Study outcomes and limitations: At baseline, just a handful of AZD1222 recipients tested seropositive.

Generated by immunoSEQ multiplex PCR, the TCRdb table keeps only in-frame clones and is missing some. The sample includes about 83,000 clones, roughly 90% of them seen just once. V lost 6 bases and J 5 bases, leaving 16 bases between the germline ends. The CDR3 totals 14 residues. Germline CDR1 and CDR2: MNHEY and SVGAGI. Details on this clone: Its antigen is still unknown.

The chain combines TRBV6-5 with TRBJ2-5, with a weak D call TRBD1 (6 bases). The specimen was peripheral blood, collected on day 0 of MenACWY control vaccination. This sequence was found in an adult in good health. The CDR3 sequence: CASRDRGGLETQYF. As DNA, the CDR3 is TGTGCCAGCAGGGACAGAGGCGGGTTGGAGACCCAGTACTTC.